This T cell receptor (beta chain) was recorded in a study of a mutant IDH1 vaccine in newly diagnosed glioma. On the study more broadly: Vaccine dosing followed radiotherapy by 4-6 weeks, or accompanied temozolomide cycles.

Regarding time point: week 23, last vaccination. Vaccinated patients received 300 ug of mutant IDH1 20-mer peptide per dose, with topical imiquimod. Study results and caveats: Induction of immune responses by the vaccine occurred in 93.3% of patients.

This clone was observed once. Its antigen is still unknown. Some clones are missing from TCRdb's copy, which holds only in-frame ones; the method was immunoSEQ multiplex PCR. The table has more than 55,000 clones, 81% seen once. The CDR3 totals 13 residues. The V end was cut by 4 bases, the J end by 4 bases, with 7 bases between. Germline V gives CDR1 LGHNT, CDR2 FRNRAP. The receptor's source is a woman aged 35 to 49 with glioma. Some clones in this sample may be carry-over from other donors' samples. The chain is built from TRBV12-5 and TRBJ2-2; D is tentatively TRBD1 or TRBD2 (5 bases each). The sample was PBMCs, taken from a glioma patient whose treatment included an IDH1 peptide vaccine. CDR3 sequence: CASGWGRTGELFF. CDR3 nucleotide sequence: TGTGCTAGTGGTTGGGGACGCACCGGGGAGCTGTTTTTT.